A selection of T cell receptor beta chains follows, all from one sample in a study of shared clonotypes between healthy human individuals. TCRdb's copy holds only in-frame clones and misses some; the assay was immunoSEQ multiplex PCR. The data show hundreds of thousands of clones, with around 72% seen just once and over 1.5% held by the top ten. The sequenced sample was memory CD4+ T cells sorted from blood. Receptor source: a woman aged 30 to 39 in good health. Both conserved end residues are part of each CDR3.

V gene	J gene	CDR3 protein
TRBV7-2	TRBJ1-5	CASSSSGGSGNQPQHF
TRBV7-3	TRBJ2-7	CASSQQTGGFGSYEQYF
TRBV7-2	TRBJ1-1	CASSIGAGLNTEAFF
TRBV29-1	TRBJ2-1	CSVEVVPNYEQFF
TRBV7-9	TRBJ1-4	CASSYRTENEKLFF
TRBV11-2	TRBJ2-7	CASSLGTGTSSGEQYF
TRBV12-5	TRBJ1-1	CASGFGQAEAFF
TRBV19	TRBJ1-1	CASGPVSWGETEAFF
TRBV10-2	TRBJ2-7	CASSESGMQFLRQYF
TRBV7-9	TRBJ1-1	CASSQYPKEAFF
TRBV5-6	TRBJ1-4	CASSFYLSATNEKLFF
TRBV7-6	TRBJ1-1	CASSPGTGANTEAFF
TRBV2	TRBJ2-7	CATAWGATRYEQYF
TRBV5-1	TRBJ1-5	CASSPGSVGNQPQHF
TRBV28	TRBJ1-2	CASSPGQTYGYTF
TRBV19	TRBJ1-2	CASSVRGGSNYGYTF
TRBV4-1	TRBJ2-3	CASSLLGSSTDTQYF
TRBV5-1	TRBJ2-5	CASSLARGTGLETQYF
TRBV5-1	TRBJ1-5	CASSLDGQGNQPQHF
TRBV7-2	TRBJ1-1	CASRSGTSRAFF
TRBV18	TRBJ2-5	CASSRGLAGGETQYF
TRBV28	TRBJ2-5	CASRRETQYF
TRBV11-2	TRBJ2-1	CASSLTTNEQFF
TRBV12-2	TRBJ2-7	CASRSNLGQASYEQYF
TRBV2	TRBJ2-5	CASSEGGSRDQETQYF
TRBV14	TRBJ2-1	CASSQVGRLAGLNEQFF
TRBV2	TRBJ2-7	CASSERDSYEQYF
TRBV2	TRBJ1-1	CARGVSAEGEAFF
TRBV5-6	TRBJ2-5	CASSVYGTSGRPKETQYF
TRBV19	TRBJ1-2	CASSMEGRLHGYTF
TRBV19	TRBJ2-4	CASSIAGRRDIQYF
TRBV19	TRBJ2-3	CASSRSGRWTDTQYF
TRBV7-2	TRBJ1-1	CASSYQGYTEAFF
TRBV29-1	TRBJ2-6	CSDPYGQGSGANVLTF
TRBV5-6	TRBJ2-1	CASSLELAGGTAEFF
TRBV11-2	TRBJ2-3	CASSWGDRDTQYF
TRBV18	TRBJ2-7	CASSPGVGGWDEQYF
TRBV23-1	TRBJ2-5	CASSQIPGTIQETQYF
TRBV11-2	TRBJ1-1	CASSLSIVPGGGIGAEAFF
TRBV6-1	TRBJ1-2	CAIGWGQGDNYGYTF
TRBV30	TRBJ1-4	CAWSPGQGREKLFF
TRBV7-8	TRBJ2-7	CASSPSRVTSAYEQYF
TRBV5-1	TRBJ1-1	CASSLMGQGLNTEAFF
TRBV5-1	TRBJ2-3	CASSSTSGSGDTQYF
TRBV6-5	TRBJ2-7	CASSYRRQANYEQYF
TRBV7-6	TRBJ2-5	CASSLPPTGGSETQYF
TRBV30	TRBJ1-1	CAWSVRGLTEAFF
TRBV28	TRBJ1-2	CASSQEQGGKGYTF
TRBV5-1	TRBJ2-3	CASSSRASGTSTDTQYF
TRBV7-9	TRBJ1-5	CASSSSGGAQPQHF
TRBV6-1	TRBJ1-4	CASSEYSNFNEKLFF